The clone carrying this T cell receptor beta chain was seen many times. Authors' processing steps: Sequenced samples showed a median of approximately 100,000 TCRs each, with counts running from around 20,000 to 690,000. MiXCR, applied by TCRdb to the RACE reads, yields one record per CDR3 protein. V and J calls and clone size were set by TCRdb, not the authors. The sample has about 78,000 distinct CDR3 sequences, about 8.5% seen once. The data stem from a study of human T cells and chemical hapten exposure. Study-level information: While the approximately 24-week study was under way, patients received diphenylcyclopropenone on the scalp every week.

Germline lookup yields CDR1 DFQATT and CDR2 SNEGSKA (reference sequence). V dropped 5 bases and J dropped 5; count of bases not matched to a gene: 11. The CDR3 extends over 15 amino acids. Time point meaning: patch test 2, 6 weeks after DPC sensitization. The treatment denotes: therapeutic diphenylcyclopropenone sensitization with weekly scalp DPC. V is TRBV20-1 and J is TRBJ1-5; 8 nucleotides agree with TRBD1. The sequences come from whole blood, collected in connection with sensitization to the hapten diphenylcyclopropenone (DPC). The TCR originated in a woman in her forties or fifties with alopecia areata. Some clones in this sample may be carry-over from other donors' samples. DNA for the CDR3: TGCAGTGCTCCCGGGGACAGGTTATTAGATCAGCCCCAGCATTTT. It is translated as CSAPGDRLLDQPQHF.